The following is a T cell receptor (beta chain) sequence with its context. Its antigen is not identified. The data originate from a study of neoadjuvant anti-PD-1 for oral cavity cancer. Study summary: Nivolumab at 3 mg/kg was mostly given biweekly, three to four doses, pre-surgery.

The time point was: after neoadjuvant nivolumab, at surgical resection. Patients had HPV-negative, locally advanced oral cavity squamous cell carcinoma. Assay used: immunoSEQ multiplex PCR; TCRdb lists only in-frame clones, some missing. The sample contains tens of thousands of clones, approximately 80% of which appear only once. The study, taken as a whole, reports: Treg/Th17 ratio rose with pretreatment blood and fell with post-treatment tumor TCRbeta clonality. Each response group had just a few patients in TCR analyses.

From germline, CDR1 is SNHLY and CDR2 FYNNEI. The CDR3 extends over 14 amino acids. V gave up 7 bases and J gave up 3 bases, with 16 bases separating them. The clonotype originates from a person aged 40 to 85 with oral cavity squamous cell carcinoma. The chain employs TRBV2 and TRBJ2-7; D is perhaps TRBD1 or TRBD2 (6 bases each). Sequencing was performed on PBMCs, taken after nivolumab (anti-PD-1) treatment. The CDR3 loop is CASKGGVTFYEQYF. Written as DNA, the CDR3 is TGTGCCAGCAAGGGGGGAGTTACCTTCTACGAGCAGTACTTC.